Listed below are T cell receptor beta chains from one sample, sequenced in a study of T cells in Graves' hyperthyroidism and ophthalmopathy. MiXCR, applied by TCRdb to the multiplex PCR reads, yields one record per CDR3 protein. The sample has just under 750,000 distinct CDR3 sequences, about a third seen once. Sequenced sample: blood. The receptors derive from a woman aged 40 to 50 with Graves' hyperthyroidism. CDR3s include the opening cysteine and the closing phenylalanine or tryptophan. Each record gives: V gene, J gene, D gene, clone size, CDR3 protein, CDR3 DNA. The D gene is left open where the match is weak. Clone sizes are given selectively: once, few, many, or a class where the clone is expanded.

v_gene: TRBV6-6
j_gene: TRBJ1-6
d_gene: NA
abundance: few
CDR3aa: CASTNWDPLHF
CDR3nt: TGTGCCAGCACGAATTGGGATCCTCTCCACTTT

v_gene: TRBV20-1
j_gene: TRBJ2-5
d_gene: NA
abundance: many
CDR3aa: CSAKDRNTYQETQYF
CDR3nt: TGCAGTGCCAAAGACAGGAATACGTACCAAGAGACCCAGTACTTC

v_gene: TRBV19
j_gene: TRBJ1-5
d_gene: NA
abundance: few
CDR3aa: CASSIEVGDSNQPQHF
CDR3nt: TGTGCCAGTAGTATAGAAGTTGGTGATAGCAATCAGCCCCAGCATTTT

v_gene: TRBV27
j_gene: TRBJ1-5
d_gene: TRBD1
abundance: few
CDR3aa: CASSPQQGAGNQPQHF
CDR3nt: TGTGCCAGCAGTCCTCAACAGGGGGCGGGCAATCAGCCCCAGCATTTT

v_gene: TRBV6-5
j_gene: TRBJ1-2
d_gene: NA
abundance: few
CDR3aa: CASIGTRRAPGGGYTF
CDR3nt: TGTGCCAGCATCGGGACCCGTCGCGCGCCCGGGGGTGGCTACACCTTC

v_gene: TRBV6-2/TRBV6-3
j_gene: TRBJ1-2
d_gene: NA
abundance: NA
CDR3aa: CASSYSLSSYGYTF
CDR3nt: TGTGCCAGCAGTTACTCGTTATCTTCCTATGGCTACACCTTC

v_gene: TRBV5-1
j_gene: TRBJ2-7
d_gene: NA
abundance: few
CDR3aa: CASSLEVSYEQYF
CDR3nt: TGCGCCAGCAGCTTGGAAGTAAGCTACGAGCAGTACTTC

v_gene: TRBV6-4
j_gene: TRBJ1-2
d_gene: NA
abundance: NA
CDR3aa: CASSPDRYSYHGYTF
CDR3nt: TGTGCCAGCAGCCCCGACAGATACTCGTACCATGGCTACACCTTC

v_gene: TRBV2
j_gene: TRBJ2-7
d_gene: TRBD1
abundance: NA
CDR3aa: CASSRQGGLTYEQYF
CDR3nt: TGTGCCAGCAGTAGACAGGGGGGATTAACCTACGAGCAGTACTTC

v_gene: TRBV24-1
j_gene: TRBJ2-2
d_gene: NA
abundance: many
CDR3aa: CATSVRGTGELFF
CDR3nt: TGTGCCACCAGTGTCAGGGGCACCGGGGAGCTGTTTTTT

v_gene: TRBV7-2
j_gene: TRBJ1-2
d_gene: NA
abundance: few
CDR3aa: CASSLSPGSYGYTF
CDR3nt: TGTGCCAGCAGCTTGTCGCCAGGTTCTTATGGCTACACCTTC

v_gene: TRBV10-3
j_gene: TRBJ1-2
d_gene: NA
abundance: NA
CDR3aa: CAISYLKVGGTF
CDR3nt: TGTGCCATCAGTTACTTGAAAGTTGGAGGCACCTTC

v_gene: TRBV9
j_gene: TRBJ1-3
d_gene: NA
abundance: NA
CDR3aa: CASSPSLRQTSGNTIYF
CDR3nt: TGTGCCAGCAGCCCAAGTCTAAGACAGACCTCTGGAAACACCATATATTTT

v_gene: TRBV7-2
j_gene: TRBJ1-1
d_gene: NA
abundance: many
CDR3aa: CASSLGTRNTEAFF
CDR3nt: TGTGCCAGCAGCCTAGGGACGAGGAACACTGAAGCTTTCTTT